The 23 T cell receptor beta chains below all came from one sample that was sequenced in a study of cytomegalovirus exposure and HLA in healthy donors. Vbeta (60) and Jbeta (13) primers were used in the PCR. The method was immunoSEQ multiplex PCR; TCRdb's version includes in-frame clones alone and lacks a portion of them. The sample has about 130,000 clones; approximately 78% are singletons. The sequenced material came from PBMCs. These receptors were obtained from a man younger than 40 in good health and CMV-seropositive.

This clone was recorded a few times. The rearrangement uses TRBV9 and TRBJ1-5, with TRBD1 identical over 10 bases. CDR1 is SGDLS and CDR2 is YYNGEE in the germline V gene. The J segment lost 5 bases and the V segment lost 3 bases, leaving 5 bases of the junction unmatched. The CDR3 totals 15 residues. CDR3 amino acids: CASSAWDRGDQPQHF. The CDR3 DNA is TGTGCCAGCAGCGCATGGGACAGGGGAGATCAGCCCCAGCATTTT.

The rearrangement uses TRBV29-1 and TRBJ1-1; 7 bases fit TRBD1. V trimming: 3 bases; J trimming: 2 bases; junction bases outside the gene matches: 6. The CDR3 runs to 14 residues. Per germline, CDR1 SQVTM and CDR2 ANQGSEA. The CDR3, as DNA: TGCAGCGTTGATAGGTCAGGGGGAAACACTGAAGCTTTCTTT. Residues: CSVDRSGGNTEAFF.

The chain combines TRBV29-1 with TRBJ2-7; TRBD2 aligns across 10 bases. This CDR3 spans 16 amino acids. V shed 4 bases, J shed 3 bases, and the junction held 12 bases outside the gene matches. The germline V gene has CDR1 SQVTM and CDR2 ANQGSEA. The chain's CDR3 is CSVGESETSGFYEQYF. As DNA, the CDR3 is TGCAGCGTTGGTGAGTCAGAGACTAGCGGGTTCTACGAGCAGTACTTC.

The rearrangement links TRBV5-1 to TRBJ2-4; D possibly corresponds to TRBD2 (6 bases). The V gene lost 4 bases and the J gene lost 0 bases, with 17 bases spanning the gap. The CDR3 runs to 17 residues. Germline CDR1 SGHRS, CDR2 YFSETQ. In DNA form, the CDR3 reads TGCGCCAGCAGCCTGGCGTGGGGACTTGAAGCCAAAAACATTCAGTACTTC. Amino acids: CASSLAWGLEAKNIQYF.

The J gene is TRBJ1-2, the V gene TRBV6-6; 7 nucleotides match TRBD1. V was clipped by 0 bases and J by 3 bases; unmatched bases: 1. This CDR3 is built from 14 residues. The germline V gene encodes CDR1 MNHNY and CDR2 SVGAGI (reference sequence). CDR3 residues: CASSYSGTDYGYTF. The DNA for the CDR3 is TGTGCCAGCAGTTACTCCGGGACAGACTATGGCTACACCTTC.

The V call is TRBV7-8, the J call TRBJ2-3; D may be TRBD2 (7 bases). Germline-derived CDR1 and CDR2 are SGHVS and FQNEAQ. V dropped 6 bases and J dropped 0 bases, with 22 bases sitting between them. The length of the CDR3 is 18 residues. Here the CDR3 reads CASSPQAGGGLSTDTQYF. The CDR3 DNA reads as TGTGCCAGCAGTCCCCAGGCCGGCGGGGGCCTGAGCACAGATACGCAGTATTTT. The entire variable domain, with the rest obtained from reference TRBV7-8 and TRBJ2-3, is as follows: GAGVSQSPRYKVAKRGQDVALRCDPISGHVSLFWYQQALGQGPEFLTYFQNEAQLDKSGLPSDRFFAERPEGSVSTLKIQRTQQEDSAVYLCASSPQAGGGLSTDTQYFGPGTRLTVL.

Concerning this clone itself: The sample contains more than one DNA sequence encoding this CDR3. This chain uses TRBV6-1 with TRBJ2-7; TRBD2 matches 11 bases. Germline V gene data show CDR1 as MNHNS and CDR2 as SASEGT. Germline trimming cut 3 bases from V and 5 bases from J; bases unmatched to any gene: 12. The CDR3 consists of 17 residues. The DNA for the CDR3 is TGTGCCAGCAGTGAGTCACTAGCGGGAGCCCTCCTCGACGAGCAGTACTTC. It is translated as CASSESLAGALLDEQYF.

This chain connects TRBV28 to TRBJ2-2; 8 nucleotides line up with TRBD2. CDR3 length equals 14 residues. Germline V CDR1 and CDR2: MDHEN, SYDVKM. The ends lost 6 bases at V and 7 bases at J; junction bases unmatched: 7. CDR3 protein: CASRPGLGVGELFF. The CDR3, as DNA: TGTGCCAGCAGGCCGGGACTAGGGGTCGGGGAGCTGTTTTTT.

The chain links TRBV7-8 to TRBJ1-3, with 7 nucleotides matching TRBD1. J gave up 4 bases and V 8 bases, and 5 bases lay outside the gene matches. CDR3 size: 13 residues. Germline CDR1 SGHVS, CDR2 FQNEAQ. The CDR3 bases are TGTGCCAGCGTCCCGGGACAGGGAAACACCATATATTTT. The encoded protein is CASVPGQGNTIYF. The full variable domain, rest sourced from reference TRBV7-8 and TRBJ1-3, is GAGVSQSPRYKVAKRGQDVALRCDPISGHVSLFWYQQALGQGPEFLTYFQNEAQLDKSGLPSDRFFAERPEGSVSTLKIQRTQQEDSAVYLCASVPGQGNTIYFGEGSWLTVV.

This chain joins TRBV6-5 and TRBJ1-1; TRBD1 might be the D (6 bases). This CDR3 has 15 residues. Germline V gives CDR1 MNHEY, CDR2 SVGAGI. V was trimmed by 0 bases and J by 1 base, leaving 9 bases between them. The CDR3 sequence is CASSYSARGNTEAFF. CDR3 nucleotide sequence: TGTGCCAGCAGTTACTCCGCCAGGGGGAACACTGAAGCTTTCTTT.

This clone came up a few times. The chain links TRBV5-5 to TRBJ2-2; D gene uncertain. This CDR3 region has 12 residues. Trimming took off 0 bases at V and 11 bases at J, with 8 bases between the two ends. Germline V CDR1 and CDR2: SGHKS, YYEKEE (reference sequence). CDR3 bases: TGTGCCAGCAGCTTGGAAGTTGGCGAGCTGTTTTTT. Its translation is CASSLEVGELFF.

This chain uses TRBV4-1 with TRBJ2-5; D is ambiguous. The J call may be in error: the DNA end matches TRBJ2-7 better. Per germline, CDR1 MGHRA and CDR2 YSYEKL. The CDR3 runs 13 residues. The CDR3 nucleotides are TGCGCCAGCAGCCAAGTCGTCTCCTACGAGCAGTACTTC. Its protein product is CASSQVVSYEQYF.

This clone has a handful of counts. The genes are TRBV28 and TRBJ1-1; D not certain. CDR1 and CDR2 from the germline V gene are MDHEN and SYDVKM. V was cut by 3 bases and J by 5 bases, with 13 bases left in between. This CDR3 is 14 amino acids long. CDR3: CASSFGSSTTEAFF. CDR3 nucleotide sequence: TGTGCCAGCAGTTTTGGGAGTTCAACTACTGAAGCTTTCTTT.

This chain uses TRBV28 with TRBJ1-1; the D is unclear. Per the germline V gene, CDR1 is MDHEN and CDR2 is SYDVKM. The CDR3 is 10 residues long. V was cut by 6 bases and J by 11 bases, with 10 bases left in between. CDR3 nucleotides: TGTGCCAGCAGGGGAGTTGGGGCTTTCTTT. Residues: CASRGVGAFF.

The chain recombines TRBV19 with TRBJ2-1; TRBD2 aligns across 9 bases. The germline V gene has CDR1 LNHDA and CDR2 SQIVND (reference sequence). The CDR3 has 15 amino acids. V was pared by 6 bases and J by 5 bases, with 8 bases of the junction left unmatched. CDR3 DNA: TGTGCCAGTAGCCAACCGGGACTAGCTCACAATGAGCAGTTCTTC. Its protein product is CASSQPGLAHNEQFF.

The V gene is TRBV5-1, the J gene TRBJ2-3; D gene uncertain. Germline V gene lookup returns CDR1 SGHRS and CDR2 YFSETQ. V gave up 0 bases and J gave up 1 base, with 3 bases separating them. This CDR3 comprises 13 residues. The CDR3 DNA sequence: TGCGCCAGCAGCTTGGGAGGCACAGATACGCAGTATTTT. This translates into CASSLGGTDTQYF.

The chain links TRBV7-2 to TRBJ2-7; weak D call: TRBD2 (5 bases). The CDR3 totals 14 residues. Trimming left V 5 bases short and J 3 bases short, with 14 bases between. The germline V gene has CDR1 SGHTA and CDR2 FQGNSA. The CDR3 protein is CASSPPWSGYEQYF. In DNA, the CDR3 is TGTGCCAGCAGCCCCCCCTGGAGCGGCTACGAGCAGTACTTC.

V and J are TRBV6-1 and TRBJ1-5, with 8 bases that match TRBD1. After removal of 5 bases from V and 9 bases from J, the junction contained 6 bases not matched to a gene. The CDR3 is 13 amino acids. In germline, CDR1 is MNHNS, CDR2 SASEGT. The CDR3, as DNA: TGTGCCAGCAGTCGGACAGGGAATTGGCCCCAGCATTTT. It translates to CASSRTGNWPQHF.

The chain uses TRBV7-8 and TRBJ2-5; 7 bases align to TRBD2. The trim removed 2 bases at V and 11 bases at J, leaving 11 bases unmatched. This CDR3 has 14 residues. Germline V lookup: CDR1 SGHVS, CDR2 FQNEAQ. The CDR3 DNA reads TGTGCCAGCAGCTTAAACGCGGGAGAGACAGAGCAGTACTTC. This codes for CASSLNAGETEQYF. The full variable domain, rest sourced from reference TRBV7-8 and TRBJ2-5, is GAGVSQSPRYKVAKRGQDVALRCDPISGHVSLFWYQQALGQGPEFLTYFQNEAQLDKSGLPSDRFFAERPEGSVSTLKIQRTQQEDSAVYLCASSLNAGETEQYFGPGTRLLVL.

Only one count was recorded for this clone. The gene calls are TRBV29-1 and TRBJ2-5, with D perhaps matching TRBD2 (6 bases). This CDR3 contains 14 residues. Germline V lookup: CDR1 SQVTM, CDR2 ANQGSEA. V was trimmed by 2 bases and J by 5 bases, leaving 15 bases between them. The CDR3 reads CSVEPGQGGETQYF. CDR3 in DNA: TGCAGCGTTGAACCGGGCCAGGGAGGTGAGACCCAGTACTTC.

The V call is TRBV10-3, the J call TRBJ1-1; the match to TRBD1 covers 8 bases. Losses at the gene ends were 6 bases for V and 2 bases for J; bases not matched to a gene: 5. CDR1 and CDR2 (germline): ENHRY, SYGVKD. The CDR3 contains 14 residues. The CDR3 coding sequence is TGTGCCATCAGCATGACAGGGGTTAACACTGAAGCTTTCTTT. Translating gives CAISMTGVNTEAFF.

The rearrangement links TRBV28 to TRBJ2-7, with 12 bases fitting TRBD2. J was trimmed by 5 bases and V by 6 bases; bases with no gene match: 8. The CDR3 consists of 15 residues. From germline, CDR1 is MDHEN and CDR2 SYDVKM. This CDR3 is CASRTTSGRINEQYF. CDR3 bases: TGTGCCAGCAGGACTACTAGCGGGAGGATCAACGAGCAGTACTTC.

This rearrangement joins TRBV6-6 to TRBJ2-7; D is possibly TRBD1 (6 bases). This CDR3 is 14 amino acids long. V shed 6 bases and J shed 2 bases, with 14 bases lying between them. CDR1 is MNHNY, CDR2 SVGAGI, per germline (reference sequence). For the CDR3, the DNA is TGTGCCAGCAGCCGACAGGACCCTACCTACGAGCAGTACTTC. It yields the protein CASSRQDPTYEQYF.